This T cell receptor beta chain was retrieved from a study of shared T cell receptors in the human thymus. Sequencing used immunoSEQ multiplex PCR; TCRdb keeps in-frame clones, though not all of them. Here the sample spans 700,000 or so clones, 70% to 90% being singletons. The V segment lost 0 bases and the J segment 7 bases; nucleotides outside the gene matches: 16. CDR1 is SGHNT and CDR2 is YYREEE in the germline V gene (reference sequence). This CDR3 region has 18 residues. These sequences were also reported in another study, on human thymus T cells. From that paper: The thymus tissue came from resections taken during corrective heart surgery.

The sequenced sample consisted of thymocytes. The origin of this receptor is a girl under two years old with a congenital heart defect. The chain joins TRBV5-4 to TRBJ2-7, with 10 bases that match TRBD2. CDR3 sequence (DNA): TGTGCCAGCAGCTTGGGCCGTGGGATTAGCGGGGGGAGAGGGGAGCAGTACTTC. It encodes CASSLGRGISGGRGEQYF.